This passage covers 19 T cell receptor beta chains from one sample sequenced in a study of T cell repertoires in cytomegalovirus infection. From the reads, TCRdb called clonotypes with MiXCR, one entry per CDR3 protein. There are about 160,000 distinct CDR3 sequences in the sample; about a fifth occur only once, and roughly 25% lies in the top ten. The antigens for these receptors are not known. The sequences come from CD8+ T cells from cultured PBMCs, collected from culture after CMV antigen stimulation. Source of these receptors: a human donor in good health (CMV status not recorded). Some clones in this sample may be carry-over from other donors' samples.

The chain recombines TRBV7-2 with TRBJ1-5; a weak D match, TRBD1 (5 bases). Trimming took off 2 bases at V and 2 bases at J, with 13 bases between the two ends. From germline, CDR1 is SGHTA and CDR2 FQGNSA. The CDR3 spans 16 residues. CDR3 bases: TGTGCCAGCAGCTTAAGGTCAGGGTGGGGCAATCAGCCCCAGCATTTT. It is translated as CASSLRSGWGNQPQHF.

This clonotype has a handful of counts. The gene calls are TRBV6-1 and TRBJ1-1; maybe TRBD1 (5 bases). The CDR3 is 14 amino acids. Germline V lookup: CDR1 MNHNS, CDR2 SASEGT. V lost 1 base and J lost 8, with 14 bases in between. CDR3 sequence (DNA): TGTGCCAGCAGTGAAGGTGGGGCGAGGGTAGAAGCTTTCTTT. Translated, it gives CASSEGGARVEAFF.

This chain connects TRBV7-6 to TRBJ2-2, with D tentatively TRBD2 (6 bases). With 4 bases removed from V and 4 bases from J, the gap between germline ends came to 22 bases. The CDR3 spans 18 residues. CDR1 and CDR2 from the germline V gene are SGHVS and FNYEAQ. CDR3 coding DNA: TGTGCCAGCAGCTATCAGGGCGGGGAGGAATGGTTCACCGGGGAGCTGTTTTTT. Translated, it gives CASSYQGGEEWFTGELFF.

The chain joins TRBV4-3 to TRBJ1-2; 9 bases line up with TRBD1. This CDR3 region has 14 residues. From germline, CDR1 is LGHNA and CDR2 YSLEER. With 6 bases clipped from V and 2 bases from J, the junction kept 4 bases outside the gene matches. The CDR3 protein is CASSGTGRNYGYTF. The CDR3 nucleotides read TGCGCCAGCAGTGGGACAGGGAGAAACTATGGCTACACCTTC.

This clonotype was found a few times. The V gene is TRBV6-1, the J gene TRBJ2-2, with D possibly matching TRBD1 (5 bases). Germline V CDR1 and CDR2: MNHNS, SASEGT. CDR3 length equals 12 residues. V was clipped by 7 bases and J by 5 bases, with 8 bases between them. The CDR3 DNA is TGTGCCAGCAAGACAGAGACCGGGGAGCTGTTTTTT. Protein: CASKTETGELFF.

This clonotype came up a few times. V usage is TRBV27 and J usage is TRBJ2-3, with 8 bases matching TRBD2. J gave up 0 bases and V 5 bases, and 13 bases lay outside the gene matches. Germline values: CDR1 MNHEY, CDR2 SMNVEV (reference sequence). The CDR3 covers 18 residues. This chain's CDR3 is CASSRGGPPGASTDTQYF. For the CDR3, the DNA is TGTGCCAGCAGTCGGGGGGGGCCGCCAGGAGCTAGCACAGATACGCAGTATTTT.

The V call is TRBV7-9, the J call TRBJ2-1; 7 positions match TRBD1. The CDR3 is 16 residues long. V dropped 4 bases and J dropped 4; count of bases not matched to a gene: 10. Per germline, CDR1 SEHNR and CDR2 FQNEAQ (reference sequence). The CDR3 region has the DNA TGTGCCAGCAGCTGGTCCGGGACAGTTGTATACAATGAGCAGTTCTTC. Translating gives CASSWSGTVVYNEQFF.

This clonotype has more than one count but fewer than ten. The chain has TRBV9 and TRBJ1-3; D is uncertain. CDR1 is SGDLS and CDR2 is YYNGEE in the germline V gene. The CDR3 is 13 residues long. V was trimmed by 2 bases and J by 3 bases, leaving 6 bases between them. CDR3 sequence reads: CASSVGSGNTIYF. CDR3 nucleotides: TGTGCCAGCAGCGTGGGGAGTGGAAACACCATATATTTT. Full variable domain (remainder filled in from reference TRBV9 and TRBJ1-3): DSGVTQTPKHLITATGQRVTLRCSPRSGDLSVYWYQQSLDQGLQFLIQYYNGEERAKGNILERFSAQQFPDLHSELNLSSLELGDSALYFCASSVGSGNTIYFGEGSWLTVV.

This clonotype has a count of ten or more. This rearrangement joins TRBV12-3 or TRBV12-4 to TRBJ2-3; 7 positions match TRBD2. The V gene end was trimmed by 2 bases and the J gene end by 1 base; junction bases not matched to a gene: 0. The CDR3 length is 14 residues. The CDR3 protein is CASSLRGGTDTQYF. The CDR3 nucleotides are TGTGCCAGCAGTTTACGGGGGGGCACAGATACGCAGTATTTT.

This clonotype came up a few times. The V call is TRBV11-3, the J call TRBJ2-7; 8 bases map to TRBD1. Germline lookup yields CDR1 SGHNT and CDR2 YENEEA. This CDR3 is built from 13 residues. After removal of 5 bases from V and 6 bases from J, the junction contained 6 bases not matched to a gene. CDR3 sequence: CASSAGTGSEQYF. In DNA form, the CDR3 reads TGTGCCAGCAGCGCCGGGACAGGCAGCGAGCAGTACTTC.

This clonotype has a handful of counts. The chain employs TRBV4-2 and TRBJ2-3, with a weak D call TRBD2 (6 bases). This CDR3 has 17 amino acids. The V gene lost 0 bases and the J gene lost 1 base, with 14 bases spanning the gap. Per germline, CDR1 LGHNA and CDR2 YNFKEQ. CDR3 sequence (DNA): TGTGCCAGCAGCCAAGATGGGCGCGGGGAGGGCACAGATACGCAGTATTTT. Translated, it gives CASSQDGRGEGTDTQYF.

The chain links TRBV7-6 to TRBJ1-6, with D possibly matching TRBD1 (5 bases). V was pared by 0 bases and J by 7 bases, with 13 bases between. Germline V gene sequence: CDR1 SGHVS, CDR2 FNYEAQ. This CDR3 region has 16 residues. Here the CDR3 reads CASSLAMAGRNSPLHF. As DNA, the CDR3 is TGTGCCAGCAGCTTAGCGATGGCAGGGAGGAATTCACCCCTCCACTTT.

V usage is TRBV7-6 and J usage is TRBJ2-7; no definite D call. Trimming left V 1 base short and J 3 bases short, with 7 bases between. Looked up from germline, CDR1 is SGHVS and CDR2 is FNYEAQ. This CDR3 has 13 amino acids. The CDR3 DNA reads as TGTGCCAGCAGCTTAGGACGGAACTACGAGCAGTACTTC. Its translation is CASSLGRNYEQYF.

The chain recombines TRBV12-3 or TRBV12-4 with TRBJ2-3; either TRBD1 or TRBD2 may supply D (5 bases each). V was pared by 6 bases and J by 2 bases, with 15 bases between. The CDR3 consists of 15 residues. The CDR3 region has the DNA TGTGCCAGCAGAACACCGGGGCAGAACACAGATACGCAGTATTTT. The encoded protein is CASRTPGQNTDTQYF.

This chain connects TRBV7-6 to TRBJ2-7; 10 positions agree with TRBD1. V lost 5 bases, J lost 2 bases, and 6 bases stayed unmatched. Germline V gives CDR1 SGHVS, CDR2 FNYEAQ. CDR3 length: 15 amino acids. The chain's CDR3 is CASSEGQGETYEQYF. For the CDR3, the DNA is TGTGCCAGCAGCGAAGGACAGGGGGAGACCTACGAGCAGTACTTC.

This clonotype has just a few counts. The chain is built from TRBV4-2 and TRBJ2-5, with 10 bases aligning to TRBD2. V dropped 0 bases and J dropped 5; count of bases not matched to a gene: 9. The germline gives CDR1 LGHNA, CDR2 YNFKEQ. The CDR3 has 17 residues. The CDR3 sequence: CASSQETSGDSMETQYF. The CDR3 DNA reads TGTGCCAGCAGCCAAGAAACTAGCGGGGACTCTATGGAGACCCAGTACTTC.

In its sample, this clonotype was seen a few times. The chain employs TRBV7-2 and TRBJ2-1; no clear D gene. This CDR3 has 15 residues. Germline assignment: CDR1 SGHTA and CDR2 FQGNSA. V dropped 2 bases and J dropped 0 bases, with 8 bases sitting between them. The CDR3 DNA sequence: TGTGCCAGCAGCTTAACTGAGAGCTCCTACAATGAGCAGTTCTTC. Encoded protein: CASSLTESSYNEQFF. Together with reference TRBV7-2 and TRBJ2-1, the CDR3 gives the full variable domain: GAGVSQSPSNKVTEKGKDVELRCDPISGHTALYWYRQSLGQGLEFLIYFQGNSAPDKSGLPSDRFSAERTGGSVSTLTIQRTQQEDSAVYLCASSLTESSYNEQFFGPGTRLTVL.

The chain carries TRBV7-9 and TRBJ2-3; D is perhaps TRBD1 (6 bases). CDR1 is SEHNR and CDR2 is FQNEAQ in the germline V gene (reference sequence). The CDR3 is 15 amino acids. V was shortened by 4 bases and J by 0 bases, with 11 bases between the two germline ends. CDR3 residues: CASSYGQRSTDTQYF. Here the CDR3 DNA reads TGTGCCAGCAGCTATGGACAGCGGAGCACAGATACGCAGTATTTT.

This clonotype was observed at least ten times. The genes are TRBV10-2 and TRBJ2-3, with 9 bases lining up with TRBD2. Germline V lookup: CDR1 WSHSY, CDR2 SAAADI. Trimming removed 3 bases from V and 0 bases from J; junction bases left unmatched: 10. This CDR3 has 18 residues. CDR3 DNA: TGCGCCAGCAGTGAACGCGGGGGGGCTATCATTAGCACAGATACGCAGTATTTT. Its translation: CASSERGGAIISTDTQYF.